This T cell receptor (beta chain) is from a study of T cell repertoires in cytomegalovirus infection. Overall study context: Both a matching HLA type and CMV infection were indicated by public TCR beta signatures.

Study-level findings and limits: Individuals carrying CMV plus the relevant HLA were identified by cumulative frequency of public TCR beta families. Dominating the ex vivo response were HLA-C-restricted CMV-specific TCR beta clonotypes.

The germline V gene has CDR1 MNHNS and CDR2 SASEGT. CDR3 length equals 11 residues. Trimming took off 5 bases at V and 8 bases at J, with 9 bases between the two ends. This clonotype occurred many times. Its antigen is currently unknown. TCRdb reprocessed the reads with MiXCR, giving one entry per CDR3 protein. The sample carries fewer than 550,000 distinct CDR3 sequences, over 9% recorded once. The V and J genes are TRBV6-1 and TRBJ1-1, with D maybe TRBD1 (5 bases). The sample was PBMCs. This sequence was found in a human donor in good health (CMV status not recorded). Some clones in this sample may be carry-over from other donors' samples. This chain's CDR3 is CASSRGDEAFF. For the CDR3, the DNA is TGTGCCAGCAGTCGCGGGGACGAAGCTTTCTTT.